This T cell receptor (beta chain) was obtained from a study of CD8 T cells in ankylosing spondylitis. Study-level points and caveats: Matched ankylosing spondylitis synovial fluid reportedly showed significant enrichment of disease-linked clones. Earlier literature documents some of the motif variants in reactive arthritis synovial fluid and blood. Seemingly distinctive of ankylosing spondylitis blood was a TCR beta motif formed by eight highly homologous variants.

Unmatched junction bases numbered 10, after V lost 7 bases and J lost 4 bases. CDR1 and CDR2 (germline): LNHDA, SQIVND (reference sequence). The CDR3 totals 15 residues. This clonotype was counted only a few times. Its antigen is not known. Using quantitative 5'-RACE with molecular barcodes, the authors made TCR beta libraries. TCRdb re-called the 5' RACE reads with MiXCR, one entry per CDR3 protein. The table lists fewer than 450,000 distinct CDR3 sequences, 17% of them singletons. The rearrangement uses TRBV19 and TRBJ1-3, with 7 bases matching TRBD1. The clonotype was recovered from a male donor with ankylosing spondylitis. The sequenced material came from blood, either unsorted or a sorted T cell fraction (not recorded which). For the CDR3, the DNA is TGTGCCAGTACCGACCAAGGGGGCTTCGGAAACACCATATATTTT. Translating it yields CASTDQGGFGNTIYF. The full variable domain, in which reference TRBV19 and TRBJ1-3 provide the parts outside the CDR3, is DGGITQSPKYLFRKEGQNVTLSCEQNLNHDAMYWYRQDPGQGLRLIYYSQIVNDFQKGDIAEGYSVSREKKESFPLTVTSAQKNPTAFYLCASTDQGGFGNTIYFGEGSWLTVV.